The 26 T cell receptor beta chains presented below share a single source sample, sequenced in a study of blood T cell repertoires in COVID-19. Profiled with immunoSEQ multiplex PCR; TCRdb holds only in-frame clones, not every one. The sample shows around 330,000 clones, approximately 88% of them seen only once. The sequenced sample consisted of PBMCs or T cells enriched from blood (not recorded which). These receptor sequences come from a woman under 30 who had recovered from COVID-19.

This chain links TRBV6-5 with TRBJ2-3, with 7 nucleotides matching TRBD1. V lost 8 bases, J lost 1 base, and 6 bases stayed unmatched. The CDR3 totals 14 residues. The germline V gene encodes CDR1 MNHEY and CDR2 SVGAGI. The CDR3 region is CASRRDSRTDTQYF. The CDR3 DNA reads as TGTGCCAGCCGACGGGACAGCCGCACAGATACGCAGTATTTT.

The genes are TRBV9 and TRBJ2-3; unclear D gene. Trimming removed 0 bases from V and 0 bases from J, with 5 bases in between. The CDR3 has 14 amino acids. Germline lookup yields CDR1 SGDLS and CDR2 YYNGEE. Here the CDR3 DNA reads TGTGCCAGCAGCGTAGTTCCTAGCACAGATACGCAGTATTTT. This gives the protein CASSVVPSTDTQYF.

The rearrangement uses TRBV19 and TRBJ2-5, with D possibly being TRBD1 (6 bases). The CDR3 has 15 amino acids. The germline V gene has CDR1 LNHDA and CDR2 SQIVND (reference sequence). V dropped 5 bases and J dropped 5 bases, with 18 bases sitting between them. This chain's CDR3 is CASSAPGRGYETQYF. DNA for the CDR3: TGTGCCAGTAGTGCCCCCGGCAGGGGTTATGAGACCCAGTACTTC.

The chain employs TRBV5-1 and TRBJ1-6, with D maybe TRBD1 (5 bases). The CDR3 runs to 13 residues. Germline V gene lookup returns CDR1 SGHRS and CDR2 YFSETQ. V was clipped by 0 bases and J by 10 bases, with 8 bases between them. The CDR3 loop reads CASSLAGGSPLHF. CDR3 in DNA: TGCGCCAGCAGCTTGGCGGGGGGGTCACCCCTCCACTTT. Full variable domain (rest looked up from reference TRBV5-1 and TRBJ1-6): KAGVTQTPRYLIKTRGQQVTLSCSPISGHRSVSWYQQTPGQGLQFLFEYFSETQRNKGNFPGRFSGRQFSNSRSEMNVSTLELGDSALYLCASSLAGGSPLHFGNGTRLTVT.

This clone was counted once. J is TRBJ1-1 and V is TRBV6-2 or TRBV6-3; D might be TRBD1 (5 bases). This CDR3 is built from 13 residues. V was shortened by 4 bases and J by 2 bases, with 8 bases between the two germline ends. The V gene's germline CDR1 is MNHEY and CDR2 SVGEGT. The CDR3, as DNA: TGTGCCAGCAGTTGGACACGCAACACTGAAGCTTTCTTT. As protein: CASSWTRNTEAFF.

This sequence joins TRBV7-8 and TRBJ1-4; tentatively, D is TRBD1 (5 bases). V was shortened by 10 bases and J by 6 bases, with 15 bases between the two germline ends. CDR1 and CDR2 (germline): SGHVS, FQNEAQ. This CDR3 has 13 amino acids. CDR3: CATAGGYYEKLFF. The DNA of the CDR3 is TGTGCCACCGCGGGGGGGTATTATGAAAAACTGTTTTTT.

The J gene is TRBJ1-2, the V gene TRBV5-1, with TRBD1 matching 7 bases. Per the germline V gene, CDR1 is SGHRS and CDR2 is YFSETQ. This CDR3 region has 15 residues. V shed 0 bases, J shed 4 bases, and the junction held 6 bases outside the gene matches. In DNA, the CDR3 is TGCGCCAGCAGCTTGGGGACCGGGGACAGCTATGGCTACACCTTC. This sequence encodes CASSLGTGDSYGYTF.

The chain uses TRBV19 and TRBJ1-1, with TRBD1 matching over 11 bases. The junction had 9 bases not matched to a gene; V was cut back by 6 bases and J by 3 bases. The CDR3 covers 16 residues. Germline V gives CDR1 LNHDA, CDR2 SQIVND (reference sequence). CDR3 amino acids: CASSTRTGGADTEAFF. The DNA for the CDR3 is TGTGCCAGTAGCACCCGGACAGGGGGCGCCGACACTGAAGCTTTCTTT.

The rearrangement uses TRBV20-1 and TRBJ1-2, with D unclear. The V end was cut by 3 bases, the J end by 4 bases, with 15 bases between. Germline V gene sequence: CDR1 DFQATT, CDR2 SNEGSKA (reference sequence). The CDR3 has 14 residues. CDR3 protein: CSASEPGSAYGYTF. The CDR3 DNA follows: TGCAGTGCTAGTGAGCCGGGGAGCGCCTATGGCTACACCTTC.

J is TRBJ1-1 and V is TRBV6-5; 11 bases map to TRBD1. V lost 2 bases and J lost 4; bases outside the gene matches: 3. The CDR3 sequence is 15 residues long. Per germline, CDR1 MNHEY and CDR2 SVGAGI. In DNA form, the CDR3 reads TGTGCCAGCAGTTACGGGACAGGGGGTGGCACTGAAGCTTTCTTT. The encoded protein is CASSYGTGGGTEAFF.

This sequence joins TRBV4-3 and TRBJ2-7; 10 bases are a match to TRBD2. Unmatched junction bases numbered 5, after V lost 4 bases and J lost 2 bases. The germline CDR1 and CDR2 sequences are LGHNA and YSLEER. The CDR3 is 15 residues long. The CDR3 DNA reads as TGCGCCAGCAGCCTAGCCGGGACTAGCGCCTACGAGCAGTACTTC. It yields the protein CASSLAGTSAYEQYF.

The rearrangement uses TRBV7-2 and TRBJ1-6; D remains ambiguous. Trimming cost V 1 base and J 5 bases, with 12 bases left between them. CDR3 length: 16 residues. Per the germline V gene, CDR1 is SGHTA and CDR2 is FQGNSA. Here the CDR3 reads CASSLVWSLNNSPLHF. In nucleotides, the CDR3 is TGTGCCAGCAGCTTAGTATGGTCCCTAAATAATTCACCCCTCCACTTT.

CDR3 DNA: TGTGCCAGCAGTGCCGAGACGGGTTACACTGAAGCTTTCTTT. Protein: CASSAETGYTEAFF. This chain joins TRBV2 and TRBJ1-1; no clear D. Deletions cut 4 bases from V and 3 bases from J, with 12 bases between. Germline V gene sequence: CDR1 SNHLY, CDR2 FYNNEI. CDR3 size: 14 residues.

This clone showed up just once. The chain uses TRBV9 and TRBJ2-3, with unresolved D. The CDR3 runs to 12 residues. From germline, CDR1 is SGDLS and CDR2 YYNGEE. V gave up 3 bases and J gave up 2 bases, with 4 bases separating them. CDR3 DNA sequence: TGTGCCAGCAGCGGTATCACAGATACGCAGTATTTT. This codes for CASSGITDTQYF.

Written as DNA, the CDR3 is TGTGCCAGCAGCCCTCCGGGACAAAGCCTAACTACGCCCCAGCATTTT. Amino acid sequence: CASSPPGQSLTTPQHF. The V and J genes are TRBV7-2 and TRBJ1-5; D may be TRBD1 (6 bases). V was pared by 5 bases and J by 9 bases, with 23 bases between. CDR1 and CDR2 (germline): SGHTA, FQGNSA. The CDR3 consists of 16 residues.

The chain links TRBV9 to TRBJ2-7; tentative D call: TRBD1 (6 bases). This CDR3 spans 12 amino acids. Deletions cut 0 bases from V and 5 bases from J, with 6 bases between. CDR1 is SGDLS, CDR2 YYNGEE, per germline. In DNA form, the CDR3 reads TGTGCCAGCAGCGTAGCAGGGGACGAGCAGTACTTC. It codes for CASSVAGDEQYF.

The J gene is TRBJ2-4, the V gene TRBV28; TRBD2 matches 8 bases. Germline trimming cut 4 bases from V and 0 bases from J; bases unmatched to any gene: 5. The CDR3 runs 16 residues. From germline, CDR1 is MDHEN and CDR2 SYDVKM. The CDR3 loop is CASSSLSGRAKNIQYF. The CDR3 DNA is TGTGCCAGCAGTTCCCTGAGCGGGAGAGCCAAAAACATTCAGTACTTC. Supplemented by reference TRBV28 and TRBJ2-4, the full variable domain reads DVKVTQSSRYLVKRTGEKVFLECVQDMDHENMFWYRQDPGLGLRLIYFSYDVKMKEKGDIPEGYSVSREKKERFSLILESASTNQTSMYLCASSSLSGRAKNIQYFGAGTRLSVL.

The CDR3: CTSSQFERAISTEQYF. The CDR3 nucleotides read TGCACCAGCAGCCAATTCGAGAGGGCCATTTCAACCGAGCAGTACTTC. The V gene is TRBV1, the J gene TRBJ2-7; the table assigns TRBD2, which was not confirmed against the DNA. TRBV1 counts as a pseudogene. The CDR3 is 16 residues long.

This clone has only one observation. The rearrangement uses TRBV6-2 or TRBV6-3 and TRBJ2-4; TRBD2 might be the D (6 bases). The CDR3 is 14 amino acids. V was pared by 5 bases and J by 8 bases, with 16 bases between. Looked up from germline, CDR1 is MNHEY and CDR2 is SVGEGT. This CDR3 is CASSRGLPRDIQYF. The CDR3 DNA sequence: TGTGCCAGCAGTCGAGGACTACCAAGGGACATTCAGTACTTC.

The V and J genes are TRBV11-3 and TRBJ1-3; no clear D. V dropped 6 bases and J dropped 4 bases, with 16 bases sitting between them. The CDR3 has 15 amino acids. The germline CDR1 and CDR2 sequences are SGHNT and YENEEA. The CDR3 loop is CASSPDSSRGNTIYF. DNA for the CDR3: TGTGCCAGCAGTCCAGACTCGTCGAGAGGAAACACCATATATTTT.

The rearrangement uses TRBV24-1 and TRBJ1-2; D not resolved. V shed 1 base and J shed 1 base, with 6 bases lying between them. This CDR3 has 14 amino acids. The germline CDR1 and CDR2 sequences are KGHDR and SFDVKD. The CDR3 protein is CATSDFRNNYGYTF. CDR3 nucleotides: TGTGCCACCAGTGATTTCAGGAATAACTATGGCTACACCTTC.

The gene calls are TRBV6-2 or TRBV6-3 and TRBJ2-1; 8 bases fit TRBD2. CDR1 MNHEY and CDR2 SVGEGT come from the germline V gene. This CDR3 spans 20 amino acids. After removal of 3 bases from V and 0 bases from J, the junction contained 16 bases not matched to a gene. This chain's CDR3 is CASSYRTSRSNWSSYNEQFF. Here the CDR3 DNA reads TGTGCCAGCAGTTATCGGACTAGCAGGAGTAACTGGAGCTCCTACAATGAGCAGTTCTTC.

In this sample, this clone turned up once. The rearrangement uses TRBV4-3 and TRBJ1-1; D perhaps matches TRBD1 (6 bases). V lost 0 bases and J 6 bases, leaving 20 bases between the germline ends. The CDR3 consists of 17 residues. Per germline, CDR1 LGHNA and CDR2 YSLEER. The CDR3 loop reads CASSQDPPAGEGAEAFF. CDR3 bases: TGCGCCAGCAGCCAAGATCCCCCGGCAGGGGAAGGTGCTGAAGCTTTCTTT.

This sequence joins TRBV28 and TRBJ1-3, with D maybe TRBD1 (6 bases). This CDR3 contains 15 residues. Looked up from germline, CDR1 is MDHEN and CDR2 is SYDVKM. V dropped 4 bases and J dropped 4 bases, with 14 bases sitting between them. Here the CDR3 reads CASSYSGERGNTIYF. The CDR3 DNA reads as TGTGCCAGCAGTTACTCAGGGGAAAGGGGAAACACCATATATTTT.

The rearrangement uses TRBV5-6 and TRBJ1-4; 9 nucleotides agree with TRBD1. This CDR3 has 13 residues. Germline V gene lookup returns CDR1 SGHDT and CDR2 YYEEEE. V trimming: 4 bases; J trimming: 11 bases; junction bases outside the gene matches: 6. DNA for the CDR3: TGTGCCAGCAGCCGACAGGGGGTAGGCAAACTGTTTTTT. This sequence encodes CASSRQGVGKLFF.

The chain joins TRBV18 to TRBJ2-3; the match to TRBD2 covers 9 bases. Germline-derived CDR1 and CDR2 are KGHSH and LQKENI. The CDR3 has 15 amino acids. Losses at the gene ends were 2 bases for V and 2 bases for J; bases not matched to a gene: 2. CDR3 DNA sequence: TGTGCCAGCTCACCAGTAGCGGGAGACACAGATACGCAGTATTTT. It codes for CASSPVAGDTDTQYF.